The 7 T cell receptor beta chains in this list originate from one sample, sequenced in a study of blood T cell repertoires in COVID-19. Sequencing used immunoSEQ multiplex PCR; TCRdb keeps in-frame clones, though not all of them. The table shows 65,000 to 85,000 clones, with roughly 90% occurring only once. The sequenced sample was peripheral blood. The receptors stem from a human donor in a cohort sampled during active COVID-19.

The genes are TRBV5-6 and TRBJ2-7, with TRBD2 identical over 13 bases. The junction had 7 bases not matched to a gene; V was cut back by 0 bases and J by 7 bases. This CDR3 has 16 residues. Germline values: CDR1 SGHDT, CDR2 YYEEEE. The CDR3 loop reads CASSLAGTSGMGEQYF. As DNA, the CDR3 is TGTGCCAGCAGCTTGGCCGGGACTAGCGGGATGGGAGAGCAGTACTTC.

V and J are TRBV19 and TRBJ2-7, with 7 bases identical to TRBD1. The CDR3 is made up of 11 amino acids. The germline CDR1 and CDR2 sequences are LNHDA and SQIVND (reference sequence). Here the CDR3 reads CAAAQGYEQYF. The CDR3 DNA reads TGTGCTGCTGCACAGGGGTACGAGCAGTACTTC. Supplemented by reference TRBV19 and TRBJ2-7, the full variable domain reads DGGITQSPKYLFRKEGQNVTLSCEQNLNHDAMYWYRQDPGQGLRLIYYSQIVNDFQKGDIAEGYSVSREKKESFPLTVTSAQKNPTAFYLCAAAQGYEQYFGPGTRLTVT.

This chain uses TRBV28 with TRBJ2-5, with no clear D. The ends were cut back, 6 bases at V and 2 bases at J, with 4 bases in the middle. The germline gives CDR1 MDHEN, CDR2 SYDVKM. The CDR3 contains 11 residues. The CDR3 here is CASSGQETQYF. The DNA for the CDR3 is TGTGCCAGCAGCGGTCAAGAGACCCAGTACTTC.

The CDR3 nucleotides read TGTGCCAGCAGTCCGGGACAGGGGAATCAGCCCCAGCATTTT. This codes for CASSPGQGNQPQHF. The genes are TRBV27 and TRBJ1-5; 10 bases fit TRBD1. CDR3 length equals 14 residues. Germline-derived CDR1 and CDR2 are MNHEY and SMNVEV (reference sequence). Trimming at V came to 5 bases and at J to 4 bases, leaving 2 bases not matched to a gene.

The chain couples TRBV28 to TRBJ1-3; D not resolved. The CDR3 has 13 residues. The V end was cut by 4 bases, the J end by 0 bases, with 4 bases between. Germline lookup yields CDR1 MDHEN and CDR2 SYDVKM. The chain's CDR3 is CASSYFSGNTIYF. The DNA for the CDR3 is TGTGCCAGCAGTTACTTCTCTGGAAACACCATATATTTT.

The CDR3 is CATSRDQSGGPDTQYF. CDR3 in DNA: TGTGCCACCAGCAGAGATCAATCCGGGGGACCCGATACGCAGTATTTT. The chain is built from TRBV15 and TRBJ2-3; a weak D match, TRBD2 (6 bases). The V end lost 0 bases, the J end lost 6 bases, and 16 bases lay between the germline ends. The CDR3 has 16 amino acids. Germline values: CDR1 LNHNV, CDR2 YYDKDF (reference sequence).

V usage is TRBV4-3 and J usage is TRBJ2-5, with a tentative D call TRBD1 (5 bases). This CDR3 region has 15 residues. V was pared by 4 bases and J by 2 bases, with 14 bases between. CDR1 is LGHNA and CDR2 is YSLEER in the germline V gene. This chain's CDR3 is CASSRLRTRQETQYF. DNA for the CDR3: TGCGCCAGCAGCCGCCTTAGGACACGACAAGAGACCCAGTACTTC.